This T cell receptor beta chain was retrieved from a study of memory CD4+ T cells and cytomegalovirus serostatus. About the study: This sample comes from healthy Belgian adults, roughly 9 CMV seropositive, 24 seronegative.

The sort gate was single viable CD3+CD4+CD8-CD45RO+ cells for memory CD4+ T cells. General study points: Median bootstrapped AUC for CMV status was just over 0.94 originally, 0.85 to 0.92 US-trained. Of under 200 reported CMV TCRbeta sequences, under 70 were found in memory CD4+ repertoires.

Details on this clone: Its antigen is still unknown.

The CDR3 spans 13 residues. Trimming took off 1 base at V and 10 bases at J, with 11 bases between the two ends. Germline CDR1 reads LGHNT; CDR2 reads FRNRAP. Per the original data handling: After removing out-of-frame reads, 2 million to 2.5 million distinct TCRbeta sequences remained. Sequenced by immunoSEQ multiplex PCR; TCRdb stores in-frame clones only, minus some. The V and J calls and clone size were taken over from that table, and D and trimming were inferred from the DNA. Among under 55,000 clones, around four fifths were seen once, and the ten largest hold 1.4%. The sample was memory CD4+ T cells from blood. The rearrangement uses TRBV12-5 and TRBJ2-1, with D tentatively TRBD1 or TRBD2 (5 bases each). The receptor was isolated from an adult in good health and CMV-seropositive. CDR3 protein: CASGLGGTGEQFF. The DNA of the CDR3 is TGTGCTAGTGGTTTGGGGGGGACGGGGGAGCAGTTCTTC.